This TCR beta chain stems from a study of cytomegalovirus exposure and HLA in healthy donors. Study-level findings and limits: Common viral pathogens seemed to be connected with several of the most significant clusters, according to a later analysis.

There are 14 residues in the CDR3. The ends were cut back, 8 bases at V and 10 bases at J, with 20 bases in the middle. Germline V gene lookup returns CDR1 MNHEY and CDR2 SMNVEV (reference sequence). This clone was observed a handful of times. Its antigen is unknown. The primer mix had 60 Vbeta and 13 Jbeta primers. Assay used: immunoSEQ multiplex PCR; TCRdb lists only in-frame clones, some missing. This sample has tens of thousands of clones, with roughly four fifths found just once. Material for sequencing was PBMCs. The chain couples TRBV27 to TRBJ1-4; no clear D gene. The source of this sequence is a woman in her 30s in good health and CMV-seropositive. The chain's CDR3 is CASGIVPSYVKLFF. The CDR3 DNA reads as TGTGCCAGCGGCATCGTACCGTCTTACGTAAAACTGTTTTTT. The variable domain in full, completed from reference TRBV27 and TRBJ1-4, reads EAQVTQNPRYLITVTGKKLTVTCSQNMNHEYMSWYRQDPGLGLRQIYYSMNVEVTDKGDVPEGYKVSRKEKRNFPLILESPSPNQTSLYFCASGIVPSYVKLFFGSGTQLSVL.